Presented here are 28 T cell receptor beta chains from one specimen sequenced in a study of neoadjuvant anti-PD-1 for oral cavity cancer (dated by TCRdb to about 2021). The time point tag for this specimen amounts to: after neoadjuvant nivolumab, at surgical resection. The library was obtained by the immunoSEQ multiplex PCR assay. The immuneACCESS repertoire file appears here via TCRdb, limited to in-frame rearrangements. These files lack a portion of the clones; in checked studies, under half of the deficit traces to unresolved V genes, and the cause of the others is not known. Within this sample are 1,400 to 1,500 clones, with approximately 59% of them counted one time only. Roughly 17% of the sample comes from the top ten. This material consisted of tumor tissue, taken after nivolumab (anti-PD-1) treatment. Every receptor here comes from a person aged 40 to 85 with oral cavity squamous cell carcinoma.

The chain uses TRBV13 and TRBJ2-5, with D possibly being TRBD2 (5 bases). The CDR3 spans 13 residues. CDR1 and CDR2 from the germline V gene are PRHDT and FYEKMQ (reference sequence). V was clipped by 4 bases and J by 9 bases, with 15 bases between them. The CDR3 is CASSSTRGGSQYF. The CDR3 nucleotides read TGTGCCAGCAGCTCGACCCGCGGCGGGTCCCAGTACTTC.

The CDR3 region is CASLRLAASTDTQYF. DNA for the CDR3: TGTGCCAGCTTGAGGCTAGCGGCTAGCACAGATACGCAGTATTTT. The genes are TRBV2 and TRBJ2-3, with 7 bases fitting TRBD2. Germline V gives CDR1 SNHLY, CDR2 FYNNEI. CDR3 size: 15 residues. Trimming at V came to 8 bases and at J to 0 bases, leaving 8 bases not matched to a gene.

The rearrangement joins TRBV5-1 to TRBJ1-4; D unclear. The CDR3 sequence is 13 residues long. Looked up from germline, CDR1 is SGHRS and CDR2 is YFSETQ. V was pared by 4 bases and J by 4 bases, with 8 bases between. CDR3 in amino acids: CASSDFNNEKLFF. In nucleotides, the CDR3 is TGCGCCAGCAGCGACTTTAATAATGAAAAACTGTTTTTT.

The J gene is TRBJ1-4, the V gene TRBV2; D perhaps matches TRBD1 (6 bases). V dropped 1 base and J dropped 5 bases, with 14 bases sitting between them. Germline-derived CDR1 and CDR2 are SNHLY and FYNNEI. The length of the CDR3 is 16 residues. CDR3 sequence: CASSEELVQGNEKLFF. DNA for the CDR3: TGTGCCAGCAGTGAAGAGTTAGTACAGGGAAATGAAAAACTGTTTTTT.

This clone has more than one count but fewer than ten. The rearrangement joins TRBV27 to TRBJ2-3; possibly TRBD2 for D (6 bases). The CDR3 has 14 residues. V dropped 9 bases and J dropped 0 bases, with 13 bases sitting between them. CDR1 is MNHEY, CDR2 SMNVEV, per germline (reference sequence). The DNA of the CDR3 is TGTGCCAGTTGGGGTAGCGGAAGCACAGATACGCAGTATTTT. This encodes CASWGSGSTDTQYF.

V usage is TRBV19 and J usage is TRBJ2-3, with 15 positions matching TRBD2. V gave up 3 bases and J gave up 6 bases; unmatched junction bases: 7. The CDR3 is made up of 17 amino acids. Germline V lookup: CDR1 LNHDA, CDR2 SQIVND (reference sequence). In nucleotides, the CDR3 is TGTGCCAGTAGTATCGTCCCGGGACTAGCGGGAGGCGATACGCAGTATTTT. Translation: CASSIVPGLAGGDTQYF.

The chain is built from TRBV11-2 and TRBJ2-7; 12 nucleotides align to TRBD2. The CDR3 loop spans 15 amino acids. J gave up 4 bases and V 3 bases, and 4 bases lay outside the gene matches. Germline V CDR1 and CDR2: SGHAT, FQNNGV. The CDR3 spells CASSLTSGSEYEQYF. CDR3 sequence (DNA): TGTGCCAGCAGCTTGACTAGCGGGAGCGAATACGAGCAGTACTTC.

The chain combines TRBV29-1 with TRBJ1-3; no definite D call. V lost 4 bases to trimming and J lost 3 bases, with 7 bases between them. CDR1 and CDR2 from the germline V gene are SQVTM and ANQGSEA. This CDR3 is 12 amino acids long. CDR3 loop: CSVAGSGNTIYF. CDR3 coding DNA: TGCAGCGTTGCGGGGAGTGGAAACACCATATATTTT.

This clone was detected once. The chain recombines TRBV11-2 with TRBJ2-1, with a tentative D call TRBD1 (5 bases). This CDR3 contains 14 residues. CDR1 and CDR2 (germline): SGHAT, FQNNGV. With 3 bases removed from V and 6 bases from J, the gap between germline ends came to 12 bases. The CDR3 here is CASSFLDNLNEQFF. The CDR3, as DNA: TGTGCCAGCAGCTTTTTGGACAACCTCAATGAGCAGTTCTTC.

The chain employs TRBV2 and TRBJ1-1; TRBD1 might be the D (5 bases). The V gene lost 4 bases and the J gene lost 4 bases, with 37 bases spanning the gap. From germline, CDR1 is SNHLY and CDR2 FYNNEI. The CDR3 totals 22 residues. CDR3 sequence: CASSVAVSGAEPKTTWSTEAFF. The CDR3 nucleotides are TGTGCCAGCAGTGTTGCCGTGAGCGGGGCAGAGCCGAAAACCACGTGGAGCACTGAAGCTTTCTTT.

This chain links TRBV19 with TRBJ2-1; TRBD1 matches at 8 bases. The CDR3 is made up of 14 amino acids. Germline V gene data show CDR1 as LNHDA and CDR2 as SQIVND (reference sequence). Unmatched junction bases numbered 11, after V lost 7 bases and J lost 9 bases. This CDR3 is CASTFMAGGSEQFF. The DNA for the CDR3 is TGTGCCAGTACCTTTATGGCAGGGGGCAGTGAGCAGTTCTTC.

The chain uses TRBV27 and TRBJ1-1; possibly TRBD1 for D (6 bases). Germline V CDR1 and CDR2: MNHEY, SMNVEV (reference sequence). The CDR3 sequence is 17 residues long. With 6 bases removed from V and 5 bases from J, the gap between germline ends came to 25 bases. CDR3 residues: CASSTTQLRQGRTEAFF. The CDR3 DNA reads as TGTGCCAGCAGCACGACCCAGTTGAGGCAGGGGCGGACTGAAGCTTTCTTT.

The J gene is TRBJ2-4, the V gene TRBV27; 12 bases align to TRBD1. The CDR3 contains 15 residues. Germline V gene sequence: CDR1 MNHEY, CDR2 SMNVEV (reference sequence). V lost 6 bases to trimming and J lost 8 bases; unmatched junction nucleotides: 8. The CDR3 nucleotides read TGTGCCAGCAGCCTGGGGACAGGGGGCTTCGACATTCAGTACTTC. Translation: CASSLGTGGFDIQYF.

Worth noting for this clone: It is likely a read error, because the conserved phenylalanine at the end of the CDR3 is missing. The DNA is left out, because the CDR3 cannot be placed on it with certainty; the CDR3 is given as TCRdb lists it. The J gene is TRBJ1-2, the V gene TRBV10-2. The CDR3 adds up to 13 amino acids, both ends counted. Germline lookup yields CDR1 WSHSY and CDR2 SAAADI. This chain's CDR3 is CASSDPDSRGLGI.

Written as DNA, the CDR3 is TGTGCCAGCAGACCCCTGAATCAGGGGGCGCGGGAGGCTTTCTTT. Protein product: CASRPLNQGAREAFF. The chain uses TRBV2 and TRBJ1-1; 8 bases match TRBD1. The CDR3 covers 15 residues. In germline, CDR1 is SNHLY, CDR2 FYNNEI. J lost 11 bases, V lost 6 bases, and 17 bases had no gene match. The full variable domain, its missing parts supplied by reference TRBV2 and TRBJ1-1, is EPEVTQTPSHQVTQMGQEVILRCVPISNHLYFYWYRQILGQKVEFLVSFYNNEISEKSEIFDDQFSVERPDGSNFTLKIRSTKLEDSAMYFCASRPLNQGAREAFFGQGTRLTVV.

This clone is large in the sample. The CDR3 loop reads CASTLSGSKSIDEQYF. The CDR3 DNA reads as TGTGCCAGCACCCTATCCGGGAGCAAGTCGATTGACGAGCAGTACTTC. This chain uses TRBV27 with TRBJ2-7; the D gene is possibly TRBD2 (6 bases). Germline V gene lookup returns CDR1 MNHEY and CDR2 SMNVEV (reference sequence). V was shortened by 7 bases and J by 5 bases, with 24 bases between the two germline ends. The CDR3 covers 16 residues.

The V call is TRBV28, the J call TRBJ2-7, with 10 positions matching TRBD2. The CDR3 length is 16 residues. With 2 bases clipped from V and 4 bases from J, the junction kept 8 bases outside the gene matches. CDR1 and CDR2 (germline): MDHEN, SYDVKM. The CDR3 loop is CASSLVPLAGVYEQYF. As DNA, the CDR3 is TGTGCCAGCAGTTTAGTACCCCTAGCGGGAGTTTACGAGCAGTACTTC.

Written as DNA, the CDR3 is TGCGCCAGCAGCTTGGGCGCAGGGTCTAGCACAGATACGCAGTATTTT. Translated, it gives CASSLGAGSSTDTQYF. This chain links TRBV5-1 with TRBJ2-3; a possible D gene is TRBD1 (5 bases). The CDR3 sequence is 16 residues long. V was clipped by 0 bases and J by 0 bases, with 11 bases between them. Per germline, CDR1 SGHRS and CDR2 YFSETQ.

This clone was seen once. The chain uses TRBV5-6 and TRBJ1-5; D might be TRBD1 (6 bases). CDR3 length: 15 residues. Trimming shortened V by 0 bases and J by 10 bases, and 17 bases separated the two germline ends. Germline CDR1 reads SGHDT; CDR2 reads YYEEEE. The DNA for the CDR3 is TGTGCCAGCAGCTTGGGGCCGGGGGGGGCCCGACCCCAGCATTTT. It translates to CASSLGPGGARPQHF. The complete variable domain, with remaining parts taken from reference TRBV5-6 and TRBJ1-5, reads DAGVTQSPTHLIKTRGQQVTLRCSPKSGHDTVSWYQQALGQGPQFIFQYYEEEERQRGNFPDRFSGHQFPNYSSELNVNALLLGDSALYLCASSLGPGGARPQHFGDGTRLSIL.

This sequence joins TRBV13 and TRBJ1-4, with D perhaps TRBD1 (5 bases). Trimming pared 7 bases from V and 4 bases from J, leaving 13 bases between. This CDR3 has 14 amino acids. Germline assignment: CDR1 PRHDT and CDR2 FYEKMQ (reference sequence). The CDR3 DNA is TGTGCCAGCAATTCACGACAGAATAATGAAAAACTGTTTTTT. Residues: CASNSRQNNEKLFF.

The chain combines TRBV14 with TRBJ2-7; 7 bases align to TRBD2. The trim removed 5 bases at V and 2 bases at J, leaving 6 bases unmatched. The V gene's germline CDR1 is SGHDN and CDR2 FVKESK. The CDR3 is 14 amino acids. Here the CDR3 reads CASSGWEGPYEQYF. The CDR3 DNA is TGTGCCAGCAGCGGATGGGAGGGCCCCTACGAGCAGTACTTC.

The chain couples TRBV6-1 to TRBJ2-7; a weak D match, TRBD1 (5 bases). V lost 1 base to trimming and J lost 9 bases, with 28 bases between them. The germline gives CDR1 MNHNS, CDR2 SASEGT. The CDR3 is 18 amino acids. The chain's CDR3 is CASSEEGSQALTTTVQYF. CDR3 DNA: TGTGCCAGCAGTGAAGAGGGGTCTCAGGCCCTCACGACCACGGTGCAGTACTTC.

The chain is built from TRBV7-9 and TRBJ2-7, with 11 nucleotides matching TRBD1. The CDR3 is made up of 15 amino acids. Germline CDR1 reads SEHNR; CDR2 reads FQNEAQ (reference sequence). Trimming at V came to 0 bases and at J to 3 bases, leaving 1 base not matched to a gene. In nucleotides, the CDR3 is TGTGCCAGCAGCTTAGCAGGGACAGGGGGCTACGAGCAGTACTTC. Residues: CASSLAGTGGYEQYF.

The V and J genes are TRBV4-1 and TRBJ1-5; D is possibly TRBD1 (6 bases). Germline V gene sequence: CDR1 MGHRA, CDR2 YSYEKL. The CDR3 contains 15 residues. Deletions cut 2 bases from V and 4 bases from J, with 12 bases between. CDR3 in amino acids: CASSQYGQPNQPQHF. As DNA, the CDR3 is TGCGCCAGCAGCCAATACGGACAGCCGAATCAGCCCCAGCATTTT.

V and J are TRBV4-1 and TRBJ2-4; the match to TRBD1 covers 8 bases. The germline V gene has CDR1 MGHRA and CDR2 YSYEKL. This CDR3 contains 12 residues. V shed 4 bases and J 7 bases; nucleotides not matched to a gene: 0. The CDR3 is CASSRTGNIQYF. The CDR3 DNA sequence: TGCGCCAGCAGCCGGACAGGGAACATTCAGTACTTC.

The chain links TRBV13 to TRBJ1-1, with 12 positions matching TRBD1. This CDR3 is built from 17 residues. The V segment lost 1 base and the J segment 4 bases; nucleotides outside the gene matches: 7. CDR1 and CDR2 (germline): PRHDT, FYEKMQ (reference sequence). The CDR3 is CASSLAGTGGALTEAFF. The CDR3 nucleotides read TGTGCCAGCAGCTTAGCCGGGACAGGGGGCGCTCTCACTGAAGCTTTCTTT.

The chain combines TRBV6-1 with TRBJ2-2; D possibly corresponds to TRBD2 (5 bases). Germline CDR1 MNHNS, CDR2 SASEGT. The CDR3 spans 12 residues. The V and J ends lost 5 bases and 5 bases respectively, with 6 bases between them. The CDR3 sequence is CASSRDTGELFF. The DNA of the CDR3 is TGTGCCAGCAGTCGGGATACCGGGGAGCTGTTTTTT.

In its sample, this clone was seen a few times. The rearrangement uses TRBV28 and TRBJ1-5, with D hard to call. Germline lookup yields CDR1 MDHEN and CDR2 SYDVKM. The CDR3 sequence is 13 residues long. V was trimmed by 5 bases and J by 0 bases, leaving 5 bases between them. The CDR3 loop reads CASSDYSNQPQHF. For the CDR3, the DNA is TGTGCCAGCAGTGATTATAGCAATCAGCCCCAGCATTTT.